Each of the 20 T cell receptor beta chains below was sequenced from the same sample in a study of blood T cells in healthy people across ages. A second PCR of roughly 7 to 11 cycles used a sample-barcoded 5' primer and a J-beta primer mix. In TCRdb, the 5' RACE reads were re-called with MiXCR into one record per CDR3 protein. The repertoire holds 1.5 million to 2 million distinct CDR3 sequences, about 39% seen once, with more than 20% in the top ten. Sequenced sample: blood. Receptors were obtained from a human donor in good health.

This clonotype occurred a few times. The chain is built from TRBV29-1 and TRBJ1-6, with TRBD1 identical over 7 bases. Germline V gene data show CDR1 as SQVTM and CDR2 as ANQGSEA. With V trimmed by 3 bases and J by 10 bases, 9 bases remained unmatched. CDR3 length equals 14 residues. CDR3 protein: CSVDSGTVDSPLHF. Written as DNA, the CDR3 is TGCAGCGTTGATAGTGGGACAGTAGACTCACCCCTCCACTTT.

About this clonotype itself: One junction end does not reproduce the germline sequence, and a read error may be involved. This chain links TRBV7-9 with TRBJ2-1; D might be TRBD1 (6 bases). From germline, CDR1 is SEHNR and CDR2 FQNEAQ (reference sequence). This CDR3 spans 13 amino acids. CDR3 in DNA: TGTGCCAGCAGCTTAGAGTCTGGGGGCGAGCAGGACTTC. It specifies CASSLESGGEQDF.

J is TRBJ2-7 and V is TRBV28; D is perhaps TRBD2 (6 bases). V was trimmed by 8 bases and J by 7 bases, leaving 18 bases between them. The CDR3 spans 13 residues. Germline CDR1 is MDHEN and CDR2 is SYDVKM. CDR3 nucleotides: TGTGCCAGCCTAGCCCCGGGACTCCCAGAGCAGTACTTC. Its translation: CASLAPGLPEQYF.

The V gene is TRBV6-5, the J gene TRBJ1-5; possibly TRBD1 for D (5 bases). The germline gives CDR1 MNHEY, CDR2 SVGAGI. V lost 3 bases and J 7 bases, leaving 19 bases between the germline ends. CDR3 length equals 16 residues. The CDR3 DNA follows: TGTGCCAGCAGTTATCCGGGGCCGACTTCGGAGCAGCCCCAGCATTTT. Its protein is CASSYPGPTSEQPQHF.

The chain combines TRBV4-3 with TRBJ1-2; 9 bases fit TRBD1. Germline assignment: CDR1 LGHNA and CDR2 YSLEER. Germline trimming cut 2 bases from V and 8 bases from J; bases unmatched to any gene: 9. The CDR3 is 15 amino acids. As DNA, the CDR3 is TGCGCCAGCAGCCAACAGCCGGGACAGGGACAAGGCTACACCTTC. Translation: CASSQQPGQGQGYTF.

CDR3 sequence (DNA): TGTGCCAGCAGTTTTACAGGCTCTGCAACTAATGAAAAACTGTTTTTT. Protein product: CASSFTGSATNEKLFF. The J gene is TRBJ1-4, the V gene TRBV28; D is possibly TRBD1 (5 bases). CDR1 and CDR2 from the germline V gene are MDHEN and SYDVKM. This CDR3 has 16 amino acids. Trimming took 3 bases from V and 0 from J, leaving 11 bases between them.

This clonotype was counted once. One junction end disagrees with the germline gene, perhaps due to a read error. The J gene is TRBJ1-1, the V gene TRBV7-2; D not certain. Germline V gives CDR1 SGHTA, CDR2 FQGNSA. The CDR3 extends over 14 amino acids. The CDR3, as DNA: TGTGCCAGCAGCTTAGTGTCCCCGAACATTGAAGCTTTCTTT. Protein product: CASSLVSPNIEAFF.

V and J are TRBV5-4 and TRBJ2-1; no clear D gene. CDR1 SGHNT and CDR2 YYREEE come from the germline V gene (reference sequence). Trimming took 7 bases from V and 1 from J, leaving 15 bases between them. This CDR3 comprises 15 residues. CDR3 region: CASSRRLDSYNEQFF. The DNA of the CDR3 is TGTGCCAGCTCCCGACGCCTGGATTCCTACAATGAGCAGTTCTTC. The entire variable domain, with the rest obtained from reference TRBV5-4 and TRBJ2-1, is as follows: ETGVTQSPTHLIKTRGQQVTLRCSSQSGHNTVSWYQQALGQGPQFIFQYYREEENGRGNFPPRFSGLQFPNYSSELNVNALELDDSALYLCASSRRLDSYNEQFFGPGTRLTVL.

Only a few counts were recorded for this clonotype. The chain uses TRBV7-2 and TRBJ1-2, with 9 nucleotides matching TRBD1. This CDR3 contains 16 residues. Trimming cost V 5 bases and J 3 bases; bases outside gene matches: 10. Germline CDR1 is SGHTA and CDR2 is FQGNSA. The DNA of the CDR3 is TGTGCCAGCAGCCATCTTAAGGGACAGGGAGACTATGGCTACACCTTC. It translates to CASSHLKGQGDYGYTF.

This clonotype was picked up a small number of times. V usage is TRBV15 and J usage is TRBJ2-3; the D gene is possibly TRBD2 (6 bases). The germline V gene has CDR1 LNHNV and CDR2 YYDKDF (reference sequence). The V and J ends lost 5 bases and 1 base respectively, with 7 bases between them. This CDR3 is built from 13 residues. CDR3 DNA: TGTGCCACCAGCCCGGGGGGCACAGATACGCAGTATTTT. Translating it yields CATSPGGTDTQYF.

The rearrangement uses TRBV11-2 and TRBJ1-6, with D perhaps matching TRBD1 (5 bases). The V and J ends lost 3 bases and 3 bases respectively, with 9 bases between them. The CDR3 sequence is 15 residues long. Germline V CDR1 and CDR2: SGHAT, FQNNGV. CDR3 bases: TGTGCCAGCAGCTTCTCAGGGCTCTATAATTCACCCCTCCACTTT. Its translation is CASSFSGLYNSPLHF.

This clonotype occurred a few times. The chain couples TRBV12-5 to TRBJ2-5; 12 bases are shared with TRBD2. V was pared by 4 bases and J by 2 bases, with 8 bases of the junction left unmatched. Per the germline V gene, CDR1 is LGHNT and CDR2 is FRNRAP. The CDR3 has 17 amino acids. CDR3 sequence: CASGSTTSGGLQETQYF. The CDR3 DNA is TGTGCTAGTGGTTCAACGACTAGCGGGGGACTTCAAGAGACCCAGTACTTC.

Comment on this clonotype: Germline and junction disagree at one end, which may indicate a read error. This chain joins TRBV11-2 and TRBJ1-5, with D maybe TRBD1 (5 bases). CDR1 is SGHAT, CDR2 FQNNGV, per germline. The length of the CDR3 is 20 residues. DNA of the CDR3: TGTGCCAGCAGCCTAGATGTGGGCGGGGCTCTTTTTTTCGACAATCAGCCCCAGCATTTT. Translated, it gives CASSLDVGGALFFDNQPQHF.

The rearrangement links TRBV15 to TRBJ2-7, with D perhaps matching TRBD1 or TRBD2 (5 bases each). Trimming removed 6 bases from V and 0 bases from J, with 12 bases in between. Germline values: CDR1 LNHNV, CDR2 YYDKDF (reference sequence). The CDR3 runs 14 residues. The CDR3 DNA reads as TGTGCCACCAGGAGGGGAAGAAGCTCCTACGAGCAGTACTTC. Protein product: CATRRGRSSYEQYF.

The rearrangement joins TRBV5-1 to TRBJ1-1; D is unresolved. CDR3 length equals 17 residues. Per germline, CDR1 SGHRS and CDR2 YFSETQ. V shed 3 bases and J shed 2 bases, with 20 bases lying between them. The CDR3 sequence is CASSSAFQSGLNTEAFF. In nucleotides, the CDR3 is TGCGCCAGCAGCTCCGCATTCCAGAGTGGACTAAACACTGAAGCTTTCTTT.

The chain combines TRBV10-3 with TRBJ2-7; 7 bases are shared with TRBD1. In germline, CDR1 is ENHRY, CDR2 SYGVKD. Trimming took 10 bases from V and 0 from J; bases not matched to a gene: 6. The CDR3 covers 13 residues. CDR3 coding DNA: TGTGCCACCGGGACAGAAACCTCCTACGAGCAGTACTTC. Protein sequence: CATGTETSYEQYF.

This clonotype turned up a few times. This chain uses TRBV9 with TRBJ2-3, with a weak D call TRBD1 (5 bases). In germline, CDR1 is SGDLS, CDR2 YYNGEE. Trimming left V 2 bases short and J 0 bases short, with 13 bases between. The CDR3 covers 16 residues. CDR3 loop: CASSVRGSPSTDTQYF. The CDR3 DNA is TGTGCCAGCAGCGTTAGGGGCAGTCCTAGCACAGATACGCAGTATTTT.

Notes on this clonotype: One end of the junction varies from germline; a read error may be responsible. V is TRBV5-1 and J is TRBJ1-1, with a tentative D call TRBD1 (5 bases). The CDR3 runs to 14 residues. The germline V gene has CDR1 SGHRS and CDR2 YFSETQ. The CDR3 nucleotides are TGCGCCAACAGCTGGGGGGACGCTAACACTGAAGCTTTCTTT. Encoded protein: CANSWGDANTEAFF.

The gene calls are TRBV27 and TRBJ1-4, with D possibly matching TRBD1 (5 bases). V was shortened by 2 bases and J by 7 bases, with 14 bases between the two germline ends. The germline V gene has CDR1 MNHEY and CDR2 SMNVEV (reference sequence). This CDR3 region has 15 residues. The CDR3 reads CASSLGGDVVEKLFF. CDR3 in DNA: TGTGCCAGCAGTTTAGGAGGGGACGTTGTTGAAAAACTGTTTTTT.

This chain connects TRBV6-5 to TRBJ1-5, with D possibly matching TRBD1 (5 bases). Germline-derived CDR1 and CDR2 are MNHEY and SVGAGI. Trimming cost V 6 bases and J 5 bases, with 20 bases left between them. The CDR3 contains 16 residues. CDR3 residues: CASSIHGGSPDQPQHF. CDR3 nucleotide sequence: TGTGCCAGCAGCATACATGGGGGTAGCCCCGATCAGCCCCAGCATTTT.